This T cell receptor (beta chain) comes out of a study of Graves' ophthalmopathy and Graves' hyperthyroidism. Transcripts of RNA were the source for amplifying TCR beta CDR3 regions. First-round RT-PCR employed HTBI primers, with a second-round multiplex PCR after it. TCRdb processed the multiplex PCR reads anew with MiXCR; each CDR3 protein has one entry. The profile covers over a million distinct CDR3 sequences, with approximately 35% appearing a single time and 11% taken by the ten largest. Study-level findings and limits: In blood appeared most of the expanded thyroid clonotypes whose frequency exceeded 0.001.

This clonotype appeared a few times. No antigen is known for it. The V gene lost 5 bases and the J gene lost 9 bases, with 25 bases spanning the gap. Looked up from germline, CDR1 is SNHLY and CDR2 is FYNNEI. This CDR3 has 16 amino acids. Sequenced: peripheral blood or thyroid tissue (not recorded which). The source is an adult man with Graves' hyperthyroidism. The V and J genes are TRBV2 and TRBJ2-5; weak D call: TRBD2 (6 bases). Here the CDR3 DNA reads TGTGCCAGCAGTTACTCGAATAGTGCCGGGAGAGTTCCCCAGTACTTC. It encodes CASSYSNSAGRVPQYF.